The 25 T cell receptor beta chains below come from one sample, sequenced in a study of chemoradiotherapy in HPV16-positive cancers. Profiled with immunoSEQ multiplex PCR; TCRdb holds only in-frame clones, not every one. The sample holds roughly 11,000 clones; about nine tenths are singletons and the top ten take about 1.8%. Sample: blood, taken from a patient who underwent chemoradiotherapy. The receptors were sampled from a human donor with HPV-associated anogenital cancer.

This clone was seen once. The V call is TRBV9, the J call TRBJ1-1; no definite D call. CDR3 length: 14 amino acids. V lost 0 bases and J 4 bases, leaving 10 bases between the germline ends. The germline V gene encodes CDR1 SGDLS and CDR2 YYNGEE. The CDR3: CASSVGAQSTEAFF. The CDR3 DNA reads TGTGCCAGCAGCGTAGGTGCCCAAAGCACTGAAGCTTTCTTT.

This chain links TRBV7-3 with TRBJ2-5, with D uncertain. This CDR3 has 13 amino acids. CDR1 and CDR2 (germline): SGHTA, FQGTGA. The V and J ends lost 5 bases and 4 bases respectively, with 11 bases between them. CDR3 coding DNA: TGTGCCAGCAGCCCTTCTTCGGGAGAGACCCAGTACTTC. It specifies CASSPSSGETQYF. Using reference TRBV7-3 and TRBJ2-5 for the parts outside the CDR3, the full variable domain is GAGVSQTPSNKVTEKGKYVELRCDPISGHTALYWYRQSLGQGPEFLIYFQGTGAADDSGLPNDRFFAVRPEGSVSTLKIQRTERGDSAVYLCASSPSSGETQYFGPGTRLLVL.

The rearrangement links TRBV18 to TRBJ1-3; 7 nucleotides agree with TRBD1. From germline, CDR1 is KGHSH and CDR2 LQKENI. V gave up 3 bases and J gave up 0 bases; unmatched junction bases: 8. The CDR3 covers 17 residues. DNA for the CDR3: TGTGCCAGCTCACCTTGGGACAGCAGATTCTCTGGAAACACCATATATTTT. Its translation is CASSPWDSRFSGNTIYF.

The V call is TRBV7-8, the J call TRBJ2-7, with a weak D call TRBD1 (5 bases). Germline-derived CDR1 and CDR2 are SGHVS and FQNEAQ. The ends were cut back, 2 bases at V and 2 bases at J, with 25 bases in the middle. This CDR3 spans 19 amino acids. This CDR3 is CASSLIGSGWQGITYEQYF. CDR3 nucleotide sequence: TGTGCCAGCAGCTTAATTGGTTCCGGATGGCAGGGTATTACCTACGAGCAGTACTTC.

The chain combines TRBV7-6 with TRBJ2-5; TRBD2 is a possible D gene (5 bases). Germline values: CDR1 SGHVS, CDR2 FNYEAQ. V lost 5 bases and J 4 bases, leaving 20 bases between the germline ends. The CDR3 is 16 residues long. The CDR3 region has the DNA TGTGCCAGCAGCCCCCGGAGGACGTCACCTCCAGAGACCCAGTACTTC. This translates into CASSPRRTSPPETQYF.

V gene TRBV11-3 combines with J gene TRBJ1-4; TRBD1 matches 7 bases. CDR1 SGHNT and CDR2 YENEEA come from the germline V gene. The CDR3 covers 14 residues. V dropped 7 bases and J dropped 5; count of bases not matched to a gene: 7. The CDR3 DNA reads TGTGCCAGCACAATACCGGGACAGAATGAAAAACTGTTTTTT. This translates into CASTIPGQNEKLFF. Looking up the rest from reference TRBV11-3 and TRBJ1-4 gives the full variable domain: EAGVVQSPRYKIIEKKQPVAFWCNPISGHNTLYWYLQNLGQGPELLIRYENEEAVDDSQLPKDRFSAERLKGVDSTLKIQPAELGDSAVYLCASTIPGQNEKLFFGSGTQLSVL.

This clone was seen only once. The chain uses TRBV6-4 and TRBJ2-1, with a weak D call TRBD2 (5 bases). CDR3 size: 13 residues. Trimming cost V 6 bases and J 6 bases, with 12 bases left between them. Per the germline V gene, CDR1 is MRHNA and CDR2 is SNTAGT. The CDR3 region is CASSLNSVNEQFF. Written as DNA, the CDR3 is TGTGCCAGCAGCCTAAATAGCGTCAATGAGCAGTTCTTC.

The chain is built from TRBV20-1 and TRBJ2-5; the D is unclear. CDR3 size: 11 residues. Germline V gene data show CDR1 as DFQATT and CDR2 as SNEGSKA (reference sequence). Trimming removed 4 bases from V and 1 base from J, with 4 bases in between. The CDR3 DNA reads as TGCAGTGCTAAACCCCAAGAGACCCAGTACTTC. Residues: CSAKPQETQYF.

The chain links TRBV9 to TRBJ2-7; no definite D call. Per germline, CDR1 SGDLS and CDR2 YYNGEE. V lost 1 base, J lost 3 bases, and 11 bases lay in between. CDR3 length: 14 amino acids. Here the CDR3 DNA reads TGTGCCAGCAGCGTAATGGGCACCGACTACGAGCAGTACTTC. Protein product: CASSVMGTDYEQYF.

This chain joins TRBV13 and TRBJ2-1; D unclear. The CDR3 covers 13 residues. The germline V and J ends were trimmed by 0 bases and 10 bases, with 10 bases remaining between them. The germline CDR1 and CDR2 sequences are PRHDT and FYEKMQ (reference sequence). Here the CDR3 reads CASSLGTVEEQFF. The CDR3, as DNA: TGTGCCAGCAGCTTAGGTACGGTTGAAGAGCAGTTCTTC.

This clone was seen only once. The chain combines TRBV29-1 with TRBJ2-1; tentative D call: TRBD2 (5 bases). CDR1 SQVTM and CDR2 ANQGSEA come from the germline V gene. This CDR3 has 13 amino acids. Trimming left V 7 bases short and J 0 bases short, with 10 bases between. The CDR3: CSEVGSSYNEQFF. The CDR3 DNA reads as TGCAGCGAGGTAGGGAGCTCCTACAATGAGCAGTTCTTC.

The chain joins TRBV7-6 to TRBJ2-7; no firm D call. The germline V gene encodes CDR1 SGHVS and CDR2 FNYEAQ. The V gene lost 3 bases and the J gene lost 7 bases, with 13 bases spanning the gap. The CDR3 is 13 amino acids. The CDR3 loop is CASSLDPPREQYF. The CDR3 nucleotides read TGTGCCAGCAGCTTGGACCCCCCTCGGGAGCAGTACTTC.

This chain joins TRBV4-1 and TRBJ1-5, with D possibly being TRBD1 (5 bases). Looked up from germline, CDR1 is MGHRA and CDR2 is YSYEKL. This CDR3 spans 15 amino acids. Trimming took 4 bases from V and 2 from J, leaving 12 bases between them. The CDR3 loop reads CASSPGGFGNQPQHF. As DNA, the CDR3 is TGCGCCAGCAGCCCGGGGGGGTTTGGCAATCAGCCCCAGCATTTT.

The chain joins TRBV5-6 to TRBJ2-1, with no clear D. This CDR3 is built from 12 residues. With 4 bases removed from V and 9 bases from J, the gap between germline ends came to 11 bases. In germline, CDR1 is SGHDT, CDR2 YYEEEE. CDR3 loop: CASSRVRTEQFF. CDR3 coding DNA: TGTGCCAGCAGCCGCGTGAGGACTGAGCAGTTCTTC.

V usage is TRBV15 and J usage is TRBJ2-5; tentatively, D is TRBD1 (7 bases). V was trimmed by 1 base and J by 5 bases, leaving 17 bases between them. The CDR3 totals 16 residues. Germline lookup yields CDR1 LNHNV and CDR2 YYDKDF (reference sequence). CDR3: CATSRAMEGAWETQYF. CDR3 nucleotide sequence: TGTGCCACCAGCAGAGCTATGGAGGGGGCCTGGGAGACCCAGTACTTC. The variable domain in full, completed from reference TRBV15 and TRBJ2-5, reads DAMVIQNPRYQVTQFGKPVTLSCSQTLNHNVMYWYQQKSSQAPKLLFHYYDKDFNNEADTPDNFQSRRPNTSFCFLDIRSPGLGDTAMYLCATSRAMEGAWETQYFGPGTRLLVL.

This clone was counted a single time. The genes are TRBV25-1 and TRBJ2-5; possible D gene TRBD1, 5 bases. The DNA end favors TRBJ2-7, so the J call may be wrong. The germline gives CDR1 MGHDK, CDR2 SYGVNS. The CDR3 runs 14 residues. CDR3 sequence reads: CASTKRGNSYEQYF. In DNA, the CDR3 is TGTGCCAGCACCAAAAGGGGAAATTCCTACGAGCAGTACTTC.

The chain uses TRBV4-1 and TRBJ2-3, with TRBD1 as a possible D gene (6 bases). Trimming left V 4 bases short and J 2 bases short, with 31 bases between. From germline, CDR1 is MGHRA and CDR2 YSYEKL. CDR3 size: 21 residues. The CDR3 here is CASSRNPDSTFHKLNTDTQYF. The CDR3 DNA reads as TGCGCCAGCAGCCGGAACCCGGACAGTACATTCCACAAGCTCAACACAGATACGCAGTATTTT.

This chain connects TRBV11-3 to TRBJ1-1; the D is unclear. The germline V and J ends were trimmed by 0 bases and 5 bases, with 10 bases remaining between them. Per germline, CDR1 SGHNT and CDR2 YENEEA. The CDR3 sequence is 14 residues long. This chain's CDR3 is CASSLDHGGTEAFF. CDR3 DNA: TGTGCCAGCAGCTTAGATCACGGAGGGACTGAAGCTTTCTTT.

In this sample, this clone turned up a few times. This chain uses TRBV5-6 with TRBJ2-7; D remains ambiguous. Trimming cost V 1 base and J 3 bases, with 14 bases left between them. CDR3 length equals 15 residues. Looked up from germline, CDR1 is SGHDT and CDR2 is YYEEEE. Here the CDR3 DNA reads TGTGCCAGCAGCTTGATGGGTTTGTTGGTCTACGAGCAGTACTTC. Its translation is CASSLMGLLVYEQYF.

The gene calls are TRBV10-3 and TRBJ2-7, with a tentative D call TRBD2 (5 bases). The CDR3 is made up of 14 amino acids. The germline CDR1 and CDR2 sequences are ENHRY and SYGVKD. The V gene lost 6 bases and the J gene lost 2 bases, with 14 bases spanning the gap. CDR3 region: CAIRIGERTYEQYF. The CDR3 nucleotides are TGTGCCATCAGGATCGGGGAGAGGACCTACGAGCAGTACTTC.

V is TRBV6-5 and J is TRBJ1-3, with a weak D call TRBD1 (6 bases). This CDR3 is 14 amino acids long. V lost 8 bases and J lost 0, with 11 bases in between. Germline CDR1 reads MNHEY; CDR2 reads SVGAGI. CDR3 amino acids: CASGQQGSGNTIYF. CDR3 DNA sequence: TGTGCCAGCGGACAGCAGGGCTCTGGAAACACCATATATTTT.

This chain uses TRBV6-5 with TRBJ2-2; 7 nucleotides match TRBD1. Germline V gene data show CDR1 as MNHEY and CDR2 as SVGAGI. V lost 0 bases to trimming and J lost 6 bases; unmatched junction nucleotides: 7. The CDR3 loop spans 16 amino acids. This chain's CDR3 is CASSYSPTGVSGELFF. In DNA form, the CDR3 reads TGTGCCAGCAGTTACTCGCCAACAGGGGTGTCCGGGGAGCTGTTTTTT.

In this sample, this clone turned up once. CDR3 coding DNA: TGTGCCAGCGGAAGCGGCGGGGGGGGCACAGATACGCAGTATTTT. This sequence encodes CASGSGGGGTDTQYF. The chain combines TRBV2 with TRBJ2-3, with TRBD2 matching over 9 bases. This CDR3 is 15 amino acids long. CDR1 SNHLY and CDR2 FYNNEI come from the germline V gene. With V trimmed by 8 bases and J by 1 base, 7 bases remained unmatched.

This clone was recorded once. J is TRBJ2-5 and V is TRBV19, with no clear D. CDR1 and CDR2 (germline): LNHDA, SQIVND (reference sequence). Trimming removed 3 bases from V and 5 bases from J, with 10 bases in between. CDR3 length equals 13 residues. CDR3 sequence: CASSISSWETQYF. The DNA for the CDR3 is TGTGCCAGTAGTATTTCCTCTTGGGAGACCCAGTACTTC.

The chain uses TRBV19 and TRBJ2-6; weak D call: TRBD1 (6 bases). Deletions cut 4 bases from V and 0 bases from J, with 10 bases between. The CDR3 sequence is 16 residues long. CDR1 and CDR2 (germline): LNHDA, SQIVND (reference sequence). DNA of the CDR3: TGTGCCAGTAGTAAAGGACAGTCCTCTGGGGCCAACGTCCTGACTTTC. As protein: CASSKGQSSGANVLTF.